The next 29 T cell receptor beta chains were all read from a single sample in a study of blood T cell repertoires in COVID-19. The method was immunoSEQ multiplex PCR; TCRdb's version includes in-frame clones alone and lacks a portion of them. This sample has under 200,000 clones, with around 77% found just once. The source material was peripheral blood. The receptor set was obtained from a man aged 65 to 85 with acute or convalescent COVID-19.

The V call is TRBV5-1, the J call TRBJ2-5; TRBD1 agrees at 9 bases. Germline-derived CDR1 and CDR2 are SGHRS and YFSETQ. With V trimmed by 4 bases and J by 4 bases, 2 bases remained unmatched. This CDR3 has 13 amino acids. The CDR3 is CASSGQGPETQYF. DNA of the CDR3: TGCGCCAGCAGCGGACAGGGGCCAGAGACCCAGTACTTC.

V gene TRBV6-5 combines with J gene TRBJ1-4; the D gene is possibly TRBD1 (5 bases). Trimming took 8 bases from V and 6 from J, leaving 16 bases between them. Germline-derived CDR1 and CDR2 are MNHEY and SVGAGI. The CDR3 sequence is 14 residues long. The CDR3 DNA is TGTGCCAGCGGCGCTGACGGGGGGGATGAAAAACTGTTTTTT. This codes for CASGADGGDEKLFF.

The rearrangement links TRBV5-4 to TRBJ1-1, with 10 nucleotides matching TRBD1. The CDR3 has 16 amino acids. After removal of 4 bases from V and 6 bases from J, the junction contained 12 bases not matched to a gene. Looked up from germline, CDR1 is SGHNT and CDR2 is YYREEE (reference sequence). In DNA, the CDR3 is TGTGCCAGCAGCCCGTGGACAGGGGGTGACGTTTCTGAAGCTTTCTTT. Amino acid sequence: CASSPWTGGDVSEAFF.

The chain combines TRBV2 with TRBJ2-6; D is unresolved. The CDR3 is made up of 14 amino acids. Germline V gene data show CDR1 as SNHLY and CDR2 as FYNNEI. Trimming took off 5 bases at V and 2 bases at J, with 7 bases between the two ends. The CDR3 spells CASSFSPGANVLTF. As DNA, the CDR3 is TGTGCCAGCAGTTTCTCCCCTGGGGCCAACGTCCTGACTTTC.

This clone was counted only a few times. V gene TRBV6-4 combines with J gene TRBJ1-1, with D perhaps TRBD1 (6 bases). V was shortened by 0 bases and J by 7 bases, with 12 bases between the two germline ends. The CDR3 runs to 14 residues. Germline V gene sequence: CDR1 MRHNA, CDR2 SNTAGT. The CDR3 DNA reads as TGTGCCAGCAGTGACTCAATAGGGGACAATGAAGCTTTCTTT. Translating gives CASSDSIGDNEAFF.

In nucleotides, the CDR3 is TGTGCCAGCAGCCAAGATGAGGGAGTGGGCTACACCTTC. It yields the protein CASSQDEGVGYTF. V gene TRBV3-1 (or the pseudogene TRBV3-2) combines with J gene TRBJ1-2; D unresolved. CDR1 and CDR2 (germline): LGHDT, YNNKEL (reference sequence). This CDR3 has 13 amino acids. Trimming took off 0 bases at V and 8 bases at J, with 10 bases between the two ends.

The chain is built from TRBV18 and TRBJ2-1, with 9 bases matching TRBD1. After removal of 4 bases from V and 6 bases from J, the junction contained 4 bases not matched to a gene. This CDR3 is built from 14 residues. Germline assignment: CDR1 KGHSH and CDR2 LQKENI. The CDR3 nucleotides are TGTGCCAGCTCACGGGGACAGGGACCCAATGAGCAGTTCTTC. Protein: CASSRGQGPNEQFF.

The chain links TRBV6-6 to TRBJ1-1; D may be TRBD1 (6 bases). CDR3 length: 13 amino acids. V shed 5 bases and J shed 5 bases, with 12 bases lying between them. The germline gives CDR1 MNHNY, CDR2 SVGAGI (reference sequence). The CDR3, as DNA: TGTGCCAGCAGTCCGACAGGACGGACTGAAGCTTTCTTT. Residues: CASSPTGRTEAFF.

V and J are TRBV5-1 and TRBJ1-2; TRBD1 aligns across 7 bases. This CDR3 contains 13 residues. Germline V gene sequence: CDR1 SGHRS, CDR2 YFSETQ. The ends lost 4 bases at V and 2 bases at J; junction bases unmatched: 2. DNA for the CDR3: TGCGCCAGCAGCACACAGGGGAACTATGGCTACACCTTC. This translates into CASSTQGNYGYTF.

This clone has just a few counts. The gene calls are TRBV6-5 and TRBJ2-1, with 14 nucleotides matching TRBD2. Germline V gene lookup returns CDR1 MNHEY and CDR2 SVGAGI. The CDR3 has 15 amino acids. The V and J ends lost 6 bases and 7 bases, in that order; junction bases with no gene match: 5. The CDR3 DNA follows: TGTGCCAGCAGCCCGAGGACTAGCGGGGGGAATGAGCAGTTCTTC. Protein: CASSPRTSGGNEQFF.

The V call is TRBV18, the J call TRBJ2-3; D is perhaps TRBD2 (6 bases). The CDR3 runs 14 residues. Germline loops: CDR1 KGHSH, CDR2 LQKENI. Trimming pared 2 bases from V and 7 bases from J, leaving 13 bases between. DNA of the CDR3: TGTGCCAGCTCACCAACGGGAGTCATGAATACGCAGTATTTT. Translation: CASSPTGVMNTQYF.

The sample holds a few counts of this clone. V is TRBV5-1 and J is TRBJ1-2; D gene ambiguous. Germline CDR1 SGHRS, CDR2 YFSETQ. The CDR3 has 15 amino acids. The V and J ends lost 4 bases and 4 bases respectively, with 17 bases between them. CDR3 nucleotides: TGCGCCAGCAGCACGGGCCTCAACGAGGGCTATGGCTACACCTTC. It encodes CASSTGLNEGYGYTF.

The J gene is TRBJ1-2, the V gene TRBV6-5, with 7 bases identical to TRBD1. The J segment lost 4 bases and the V segment lost 5 bases, leaving 7 bases of the junction unmatched. Germline CDR1 is MNHEY and CDR2 is SVGAGI. This CDR3 comprises 14 residues. The CDR3 reads CASSQAGQVYGYTF. CDR3 DNA: TGTGCCAGCAGTCAGGCCGGACAGGTCTATGGCTACACCTTC.

The chain employs TRBV6-5 and TRBJ2-7; 12 bases fit TRBD2. Germline-derived CDR1 and CDR2 are MNHEY and SVGAGI. CDR3 length: 15 amino acids. Germline trimming cut 2 bases from V and 3 bases from J; bases unmatched to any gene: 2. The CDR3 protein is CASSYLLAGGYEQYF. The CDR3 DNA sequence: TGTGCCAGCAGTTACCTACTAGCGGGGGGCTACGAGCAGTACTTC.

The chain's CDR3 is CASSSSGTSGRMGNEQFF. For the CDR3, the DNA is TGTGCCAGCAGCTCTTCCGGGACTAGCGGGAGGATGGGGAATGAGCAGTTCTTC. The J gene is TRBJ2-1, the V gene TRBV7-3, with 15 bases identical to TRBD2. Germline CDR1 and CDR2: SGHTA and FQGTGA. The CDR3 has 18 amino acids. J lost 7 bases, V lost 4 bases, and 11 bases had no gene match. Combining the CDR3 with reference TRBV7-3 and TRBJ2-1 gives the whole variable domain GAGVSQTPSNKVTEKGKYVELRCDPISGHTALYWYRQSLGQGPEFLIYFQGTGAADDSGLPNDRFFAVRPEGSVSTLKIQRTERGDSAVYLCASSSSGTSGRMGNEQFFGPGTRLTVL.

The sample holds one count of this clone. The rearrangement uses TRBV19 and TRBJ2-2, with D perhaps matching TRBD1 (5 bases). CDR3 length equals 16 residues. CDR1 is LNHDA, CDR2 SQIVND, per germline (reference sequence). V was clipped by 2 bases and J by 1 base, with 11 bases between them. The CDR3 here is CASSIWGRRNTGELFF. The CDR3 region has the DNA TGTGCCAGTAGTATATGGGGCAGGAGGAACACCGGGGAGCTGTTTTTT.

This clone has only one observation. This chain connects TRBV6-6 to TRBJ2-7; a weak D match, TRBD1 (5 bases). The V end was cut by 4 bases, the J end by 0 bases, with 10 bases between. Germline V lookup: CDR1 MNHNY, CDR2 SVGAGI (reference sequence). This CDR3 comprises 14 residues. The CDR3 sequence: CASSWGGASYEQYF. Written as DNA, the CDR3 is TGTGCCAGCAGTTGGGGTGGGGCCTCCTACGAGCAGTACTTC.

The rearrangement links TRBV5-6 to TRBJ2-5; a weak D match, TRBD1 (6 bases). The V gene lost 4 bases and the J gene lost 7 bases, with 20 bases spanning the gap. The CDR3 is made up of 15 amino acids. The V gene's germline CDR1 is SGHDT and CDR2 YYEEEE. The CDR3 is CASSTKNRVWVTQYF. CDR3 DNA sequence: TGTGCCAGCAGCACCAAAAACAGGGTGTGGGTGACCCAGTACTTC. The entire variable domain, with the rest obtained from reference TRBV5-6 and TRBJ2-5, is as follows: DAGVTQSPTHLIKTRGQQVTLRCSPKSGHDTVSWYQQALGQGPQFIFQYYEEEERQRGNFPDRFSGHQFPNYSSELNVNALLLGDSALYLCASSTKNRVWVTQYFGPGTRLLVL.

CDR3 in DNA: TGTGCCAGCAACCCCCGGGGGGGTAATGAAAAACTGTTTTTT. Its translation is CASNPRGGNEKLFF. This sequence joins TRBV6-5 and TRBJ1-4; D possibly corresponds to TRBD1 (5 bases). This CDR3 comprises 14 residues. The V gene lost 7 bases and the J gene lost 4 bases, with 13 bases spanning the gap. Germline CDR1 and CDR2: MNHEY and SVGAGI.

This clone was seen once. V and J are TRBV6-4 and TRBJ1-1; D unclear. Germline CDR1 MRHNA, CDR2 SNTAGT. CDR3 length equals 14 residues. Between the trimmed V and J ends, which lost 7 bases and 4 bases, there was a span of 16 bases. CDR3: CASKPGSLSTEAFF. CDR3 coding DNA: TGTGCCAGCAAACCGGGATCCTTGAGCACTGAAGCTTTCTTT.

CDR3 in amino acids: CASSIISEGNNEQFF. In DNA form, the CDR3 reads TGTGCCAGTAGTATTATTTCGGAGGGAAACAATGAGCAGTTCTTC. The chain is built from TRBV19 and TRBJ2-1; D perhaps matches TRBD2 (6 bases). The ends were cut back, 3 bases at V and 5 bases at J, with 14 bases in the middle. The germline gives CDR1 LNHDA, CDR2 SQIVND (reference sequence). This CDR3 contains 15 residues.

This clone showed up just a few times. The J gene is TRBJ1-1, the V gene TRBV5-1, with D possibly being TRBD1 (6 bases). Trimming took off 3 bases at V and 4 bases at J, with 10 bases between the two ends. The CDR3 sequence is 13 residues long. Germline lookup yields CDR1 SGHRS and CDR2 YFSETQ. CDR3 DNA: TGCGCCAGCAGCTACAGGGTCAGCACTGAAGCTTTCTTT. It is translated as CASSYRVSTEAFF.

This clone was seen only a few times. Other DNA sequences in the same sample also yield this CDR3. V and J are TRBV5-1 and TRBJ1-2, with D possibly being TRBD1 (6 bases). The CDR3 extends over 14 amino acids. Trimming removed 3 bases from V and 1 base from J, with 10 bases in between. Per the germline V gene, CDR1 is SGHRS and CDR2 is YFSETQ. The CDR3 region has the DNA TGCGCCAGCAGCTCGACAGGTGGTAACTATGGCTACACCTTC. Translation gives CASSSTGGNYGYTF. Variable domain in full (rest from reference TRBV5-1 and TRBJ1-2): KAGVTQTPRYLIKTRGQQVTLSCSPISGHRSVSWYQQTPGQGLQFLFEYFSETQRNKGNFPGRFSGRQFSNSRSEMNVSTLELGDSALYLCASSSTGGNYGYTFGSGTRLTVV.

The V call is TRBV5-4, the J call TRBJ2-5, with D possibly TRBD2 on 6 matching bases. Germline V gene lookup returns CDR1 SGHNT and CDR2 YYREEE (reference sequence). The V end was cut by 6 bases, the J end by 2 bases, with 11 bases between. The CDR3 is made up of 13 amino acids. The CDR3, as DNA: TGTGCCAGCACCTCCGGGACTCAAGAGACCCAGTACTTC. Protein sequence: CASTSGTQETQYF.

This chain connects TRBV18 to TRBJ1-1; no definite D call. The V end lost 5 bases, the J end lost 1 base, and 8 bases lay between the germline ends. Germline CDR1 and CDR2: KGHSH and LQKENI. This CDR3 contains 13 residues. The CDR3 sequence is CASSAGPNTEAFF. The CDR3 bases are TGTGCCAGCTCAGCAGGCCCGAACACTGAAGCTTTCTTT.

The chain has TRBV19 and TRBJ1-2; TRBD1 matches at 7 bases. This CDR3 has 15 amino acids. The V segment lost 7 bases and the J segment 5 bases; nucleotides outside the gene matches: 13. Germline assignment: CDR1 LNHDA and CDR2 SQIVND (reference sequence). The CDR3 protein is CASTAAPTGQYGYTF. Here the CDR3 DNA reads TGTGCCAGTACCGCAGCCCCGACAGGGCAATATGGCTACACCTTC.

This chain links TRBV27 with TRBJ1-5; perhaps TRBD1 as D (5 bases). V was pared by 1 base and J by 6 bases, with 10 bases between. Germline V gene lookup returns CDR1 MNHEY and CDR2 SMNVEV (reference sequence). The CDR3 length is 14 residues. The CDR3: CASSLLGRGQPQHF. The CDR3 DNA reads TGTGCCAGCAGTTTATTGGGGCGCGGTCAGCCCCAGCATTTT.

This clone was observed a single time. The chain carries TRBV5-1 and TRBJ2-2; the D gene is possibly TRBD2 (5 bases). Germline CDR1 and CDR2: SGHRS and YFSETQ. V lost 5 bases and J lost 7, with 12 bases in between. This CDR3 is 13 amino acids long. The CDR3 sequence: CASRLHGDGELFF. CDR3 nucleotides: TGCGCCAGCAGGCTTCACGGGGACGGGGAGCTGTTTTTT. Complete variable domain (other parts from reference TRBV5-1 and TRBJ2-2): KAGVTQTPRYLIKTRGQQVTLSCSPISGHRSVSWYQQTPGQGLQFLFEYFSETQRNKGNFPGRFSGRQFSNSRSEMNVSTLELGDSALYLCASRLHGDGELFFGEGSRLTVL.

The gene calls are TRBV6-5 and TRBJ2-5, with D possibly TRBD1 on 6 matching bases. The CDR3 is 13 residues long. Germline CDR1 MNHEY, CDR2 SVGAGI. This CDR3 reads CAGAVLSRETQYF. CDR3 nucleotides: TGTGCGGGGGCTGTACTTTCTAGAGAGACCCAGTACTTC.